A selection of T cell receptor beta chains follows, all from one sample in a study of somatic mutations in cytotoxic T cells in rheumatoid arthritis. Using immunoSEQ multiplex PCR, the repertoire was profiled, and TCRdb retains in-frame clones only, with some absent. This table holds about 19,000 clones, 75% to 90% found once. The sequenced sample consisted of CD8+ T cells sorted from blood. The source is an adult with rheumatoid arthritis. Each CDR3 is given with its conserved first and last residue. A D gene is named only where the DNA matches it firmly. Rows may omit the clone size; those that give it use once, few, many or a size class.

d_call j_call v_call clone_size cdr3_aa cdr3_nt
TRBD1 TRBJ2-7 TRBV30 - CAWERQGGEQYF TGTGCCTGGGAAAGACAGGGGGGCGAGCAGTACTTC
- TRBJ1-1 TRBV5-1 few CASSLGTEAFF TGCGCCAGCAGCTTGGGCACTGAAGCTTTCTTT
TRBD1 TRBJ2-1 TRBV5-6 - CASSPEANRGPYNEQFF TGTGCCAGCAGCCCTGAAGCTAACAGGGGACCCTACAATGAGCAGTTCTTC
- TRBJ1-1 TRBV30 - CAWTLFQNTEAFF TGTGCCTGGACTCTGTTCCAGAACACTGAAGCTTTCTTT
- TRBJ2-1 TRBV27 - CASSEAGAFNEQFF TGTGCCAGCAGTGAGGCAGGGGCGTTTAATGAGCAGTTCTTC
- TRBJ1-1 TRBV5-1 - CASSPRGVAEAFF TGCGCCAGCAGCCCCCGGGGTGTGGCTGAAGCTTTCTTT
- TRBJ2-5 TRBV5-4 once CASSHRYQETQYF TGTGCCAGCAGCCACCGTTACCAAGAGACCCAGTACTTC
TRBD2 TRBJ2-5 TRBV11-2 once CASSSGTSPLQETQYF TGTGCCAGCAGCTCCGGGACTAGCCCCCTTCAAGAGACCCAGTACTTC
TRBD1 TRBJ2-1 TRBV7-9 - CASSLSTNRGIGEQFF TGTGCCAGCAGCTTAAGTACAAACAGGGGGATCGGTGAGCAGTTCTTC
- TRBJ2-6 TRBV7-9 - CASRKTGSGANVLTF TGTGCCAGCAGAAAGACTGGGTCTGGGGCCAACGTCCTGACTTTC
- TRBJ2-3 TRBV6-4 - CASSKGTTDTQYF TGTGCCAGCAGTAAGGGGACCACAGATACGCAGTATTTT
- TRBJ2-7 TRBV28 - CASTRGDSVYEQYF TGTGCCAGCACCCGGGGGGACAGCGTGTACGAGCAGTACTTC
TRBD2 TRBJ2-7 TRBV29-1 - CRGTSGRRNEQYF TGCAGGGGGACTAGCGGGAGGAGGAACGAGCAGTACTTC
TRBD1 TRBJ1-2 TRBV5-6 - CASSWTGTDYGYTF TGTGCCAGCAGCTGGACCGGGACAGACTATGGCTACACCTTC
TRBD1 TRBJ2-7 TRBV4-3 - CASSQVFIQGDYEQYF TGCGCCAGCAGCCAAGTTTTTATCCAGGGGGACTACGAGCAGTACTTC
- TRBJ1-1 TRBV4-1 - CASSPRWGGWTEAFF TGCGCCAGCAGCCCACGATGGGGAGGGTGGACTGAAGCTTTCTTT
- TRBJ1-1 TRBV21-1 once CASSPGSGTMNTEAFF TGTGCCAGCAGCCCAGGGTCAGGGACGATGAACACTGAAGCTTTCTTT
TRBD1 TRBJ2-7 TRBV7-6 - CASSAPGTGGNEQYF TGTGCCAGCAGCGCTCCCGGGACAGGGGGCAACGAGCAGTACTTC
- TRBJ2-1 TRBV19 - CASKPGGSYNEQFF TGTGCCAGTAAACCGGGTGGCTCCTACAATGAGCAGTTCTTC
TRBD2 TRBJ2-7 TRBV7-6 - CASSPLTAGGPNDEQYF TGTGCCAGCAGCCCCCTCACCGCGGGAGGGCCAAATGACGAGCAGTACTTC
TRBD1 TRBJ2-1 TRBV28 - CASSPLTSGGMYNEQFF TGTGCCAGCAGTCCGCTTACCTCAGGGGGCATGTACAATGAGCAGTTCTTC
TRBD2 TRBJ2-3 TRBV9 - CASSVASGYTDTQYF TGTGCCAGCAGCGTGGCTAGCGGTTACACAGATACGCAGTATTTT